These 7 T cell receptor beta chains came from one sample sequenced in a study of cytomegalovirus exposure and HLA in healthy donors. PCR employed 60 Vbeta and 13 Jbeta primers. Using immunoSEQ multiplex PCR, the repertoire was profiled, and TCRdb retains in-frame clones only, with some absent. The data hold around 140,000 clones, with approximately 80% observed a single time. What was sequenced was PBMCs. The receptors here all came from a man aged 35 to 55 in good health and CMV-seronegative.

This sequence joins TRBV5-4 and TRBJ2-4; 8 bases line up with TRBD1. The CDR3 has 14 residues. Per the germline V gene, CDR1 is SGHNT and CDR2 is YYREEE (reference sequence). The junction had 6 bases not matched to a gene; V was cut back by 2 bases and J by 8 bases. The CDR3 DNA reads TGTGCCAGCAGCTTATCAGGGGGCGCGGACATTCAGTACTTC. Protein sequence: CASSLSGGADIQYF.

This chain links TRBV27 with TRBJ2-5; 10 bases match TRBD1. The J segment lost 0 bases and the V segment lost 5 bases, leaving 6 bases of the junction unmatched. Germline-derived CDR1 and CDR2 are MNHEY and SMNVEV (reference sequence). CDR3 size: 16 residues. Here the CDR3 reads CASSGRQGANQETQYF. As DNA, the CDR3 is TGTGCCAGCAGTGGAAGACAGGGGGCAAACCAAGAGACCCAGTACTTC.

The chain couples TRBV4-1 to TRBJ2-5, with TRBD2 identical over 11 bases. The CDR3 is 17 amino acids. Germline V lookup: CDR1 MGHRA, CDR2 YSYEKL. Unmatched junction bases numbered 6, after V lost 0 bases and J lost 3 bases. CDR3 amino acids: CASSQEASGRREETQYF. The DNA of the CDR3 is TGCGCCAGCAGCCAAGAGGCTAGCGGGAGGAGGGAAGAGACCCAGTACTTC.

The CDR3 coding sequence is TGTGCCAGCAGTTTCGCGAGAGACACTGAAGCTTTCTTT. Its protein product is CASSFARDTEAFF. The chain has TRBV27 and TRBJ1-1; D gene uncertain. CDR3 size: 13 residues. Deletions cut 3 bases from V and 3 bases from J, with 8 bases between. In germline, CDR1 is MNHEY, CDR2 SMNVEV (reference sequence).

The chain is built from TRBV28 and TRBJ2-5; D may be TRBD2 (6 bases). CDR1 is MDHEN and CDR2 is SYDVKM in the germline V gene. Trimming cost V 3 bases and J 5 bases, with 10 bases left between them. CDR3 length: 13 residues. CDR3 sequence: CASSLTRPETQYF. The CDR3 DNA reads as TGTGCCAGCAGTTTGACTAGGCCTGAGACCCAGTACTTC.

CDR3 region: CASSWGGTGDFYEQYF. CDR3 sequence (DNA): TGTGCCAGCAGCTGGGGGGGGACAGGGGACTTTTACGAGCAGTACTTC. This rearrangement joins TRBV11-2 to TRBJ2-7; TRBD1 agrees at 10 bases. The CDR3 runs to 16 residues. J lost 4 bases, V lost 4 bases, and 10 bases had no gene match. Germline-derived CDR1 and CDR2 are SGHAT and FQNNGV.

J is TRBJ1-5 and V is TRBV10-1; D possibly corresponds to TRBD1 (5 bases). The CDR3 length is 14 residues. In germline, CDR1 is WNHNN, CDR2 SYGVQD (reference sequence). V was shortened by 4 bases and J by 2 bases, with 9 bases between the two germline ends. CDR3 DNA sequence: TGCGCCAGCAGTGCAGGCAGGGGCAATCAGCCCCAGCATTTT. It is translated as CASSAGRGNQPQHF.